The rows below give T cell receptor beta chains drawn from one sample of a study of OX40 agonist ivuxolimab in advanced cancers. Method: immunoSEQ multiplex PCR; TCRdb's copy keeps in-frame clones and lacks some. Altogether over 45,000 clones are present, 65% to 85% being singletons, with the ten largest covering roughly 1.5%. Specimen: CD4+ or CD8+ T cells sorted from blood, collected in a trial of the OX40 agonist ivuxolimab. These receptor sequences come from an adult with an advanced solid tumor such as melanoma, head and neck, liver or kidney cancer. The CDR3 runs from the conserved cysteine through the conserved F or W. Each record gives: clone size, J gene, D gene, V gene, CDR3 DNA, CDR3 protein. The D gene is left open where the match is weak. The size field is filled for only some rows; it gives once, few, many or a size class.

clone_size: .
j_call: TRBJ1-4
d_call: .
v_call: TRBV18
cdr3_nt: TGTGCCAGCTCCGCCCAGGGTCCTAATGAAAAACTGTTTTTT
cdr3_aa: CASSAQGPNEKLFF

clone_size: .
j_call: TRBJ1-4
d_call: .
v_call: TRBV9
cdr3_nt: TGTGCCAGCAGCCCGGTTGTGGCGGGGGGTGAAAAACTGTTTTTT
cdr3_aa: CASSPVVAGGEKLFF

clone_size: .
j_call: TRBJ2-1
d_call: TRBD2
v_call: TRBV19
cdr3_nt: TGTGCCAGTAGAAGAGCGGGGGGCAACTCCTACAATGAGCAGTTCTTC
cdr3_aa: CASRRAGGNSYNEQFF

clone_size: .
j_call: TRBJ2-2
d_call: .
v_call: TRBV2
cdr3_nt: TGTGCCAGCAGCGGAACCCACGGGGCCGGGGAGCTGTTTTTT
cdr3_aa: CASSGTHGAGELFF

clone_size: .
j_call: TRBJ2-7
d_call: .
v_call: TRBV9
cdr3_nt: TGTGCCAGCAGCCCCGAGACCTGGGCCTACGAGCAGTACTTC
cdr3_aa: CASSPETWAYEQYF

clone_size: .
j_call: TRBJ2-7
d_call: .
v_call: TRBV19
cdr3_nt: TGTGCCAGCTCGATGGAAGGGACCTTCTACGAGCAGTACTTC
cdr3_aa: CASSMEGTFYEQYF

clone_size: .
j_call: TRBJ2-5
d_call: TRBD1
v_call: TRBV5-6
cdr3_nt: TGTGCCAGCAGCTCCGGGACAGGGGGGGAGACCCAGTACTTC
cdr3_aa: CASSSGTGGETQYF

clone_size: .
j_call: TRBJ2-1
d_call: TRBD2
v_call: TRBV25-1
cdr3_nt: TGTGCCAGCAGTGAACGGAGGAAAGCGGGAAGGAATGAGCAGTTCTTC
cdr3_aa: CASSERRKAGRNEQFF

clone_size: .
j_call: TRBJ2-5
d_call: TRBD2
v_call: TRBV5-8
cdr3_nt: TGTGCCAGCAGTTTACACCTAGCGCGGGGGAACCAAGAGACCCAGTACTTC
cdr3_aa: CASSLHLARGNQETQYF

clone_size: few
j_call: TRBJ2-5
d_call: .
v_call: TRBV9
cdr3_nt: TGTGCCAGCAGCGTATCGGGGTATGTCACAGAGACCCAGTACTTC
cdr3_aa: CASSVSGYVTETQYF

clone_size: few
j_call: TRBJ2-1
d_call: .
v_call: TRBV6-4
cdr3_nt: TGTGCCAGCAGTGACTCGGTAAACTCCGAGCAGTTCTTC
cdr3_aa: CASSDSVNSEQFF

clone_size: .
j_call: TRBJ1-4
d_call: .
v_call: TRBV15
cdr3_nt: TGTGCCACCAGCAGAGATCTGGGGGGAGGTGGAAAACTGTTTTTT
cdr3_aa: CATSRDLGGGGKLFF

clone_size: .
j_call: TRBJ2-5
d_call: .
v_call: TRBV7-2
cdr3_nt: TGTGCCAGCAGCCTTAGGACGGATATTATGGAGACCCAGTACTTC
cdr3_aa: CASSLRTDIMETQYF

clone_size: .
j_call: TRBJ2-5
d_call: TRBD1
v_call: TRBV7-8
cdr3_nt: TGTGCCAGCAGCCCGCGACAGGGGGCTAGGCAAGAGACCCAGTACTTC
cdr3_aa: CASSPRQGARQETQYF

clone_size: .
j_call: TRBJ2-3
d_call: TRBD1
v_call: TRBV5-6
cdr3_nt: TGTGCCAGCAGCTCCTTGGGGACAGGGCCTAGCACAGATACGCAGTATTTT
cdr3_aa: CASSSLGTGPSTDTQYF

clone_size: .
j_call: TRBJ1-2
d_call: .
v_call: TRBV20-1
cdr3_nt: TGCAGTGCTGAATATGGCTACACCTTC
cdr3_aa: CSAEYGYTF

clone_size: .
j_call: TRBJ2-7
d_call: .
v_call: TRBV30
cdr3_nt: TGTGCCTGGAGTGTAAGTGAGGTTACCTACGAGCAGTACTTC
cdr3_aa: CAWSVSEVTYEQYF

clone_size: .
j_call: TRBJ1-5
d_call: .
v_call: TRBV2
cdr3_nt: TGTGCCAGCAGCGAGGAAGGGGTAGGCAATCAGCCCCAGCATTTT
cdr3_aa: CASSEEGVGNQPQHF

clone_size: .
j_call: TRBJ1-1
d_call: .
v_call: TRBV10-2
cdr3_nt: TGCGCCAGCAGAGCCCCGGCGGGATTGAACACTGAAGCTTTCTTT
cdr3_aa: CASRAPAGLNTEAFF

clone_size: .
j_call: TRBJ2-3
d_call: .
v_call: TRBV5-1
cdr3_nt: TGCGCCAGCAGCTCGTCCGGGGGACCCACAGATACGCAGTATTTT
cdr3_aa: CASSSSGGPTDTQYF

clone_size: .
j_call: TRBJ1-1
d_call: .
v_call: TRBV6-5
cdr3_nt: TGTGCCAGCAGTTACAAGGGGGAAGTAACTTTCTTT
cdr3_aa: CASSYKGEVTFF

clone_size: .
j_call: TRBJ2-1
d_call: TRBD2
v_call: TRBV6-5
cdr3_nt: TGTGCCAGCAGGCAGGGACTAACCCCGGGTCGGCAGTTCTTC
cdr3_aa: CASRQGLTPGRQFF

clone_size: .
j_call: TRBJ1-1
d_call: TRBD1
v_call: TRBV19
cdr3_nt: TGTGCCACAACCCGACAGGGTCACACTGAAGCTTTCTTT
cdr3_aa: CATTRQGHTEAFF

clone_size: .
j_call: TRBJ1-2
d_call: .
v_call: TRBV5-6
cdr3_nt: TGTGCCAGCAGCTTGAGTGAGGAGAATGGCTACACCTTC
cdr3_aa: CASSLSEENGYTF

clone_size: .
j_call: TRBJ1-4
d_call: .
v_call: TRBV5-1
cdr3_nt: TGCGCCAGCAGCTTGGAGGGGTCGGGGGGGAGTGAAAAACTGTTTTTT
cdr3_aa: CASSLEGSGGSEKLFF

clone_size: .
j_call: TRBJ2-2
d_call: .
v_call: TRBV11-3
cdr3_nt: TGTGCCAGCAGCTTAGCGGCTAGCACCGGGGAGCTGTTTTTT
cdr3_aa: CASSLAASTGELFF

clone_size: .
j_call: TRBJ2-3
d_call: TRBD2
v_call: TRBV7-2
cdr3_nt: TGTGCCAGCAGCTGGACTAGCGGGGTTAACACAGATACGCAGTATTTT
cdr3_aa: CASSWTSGVNTDTQYF